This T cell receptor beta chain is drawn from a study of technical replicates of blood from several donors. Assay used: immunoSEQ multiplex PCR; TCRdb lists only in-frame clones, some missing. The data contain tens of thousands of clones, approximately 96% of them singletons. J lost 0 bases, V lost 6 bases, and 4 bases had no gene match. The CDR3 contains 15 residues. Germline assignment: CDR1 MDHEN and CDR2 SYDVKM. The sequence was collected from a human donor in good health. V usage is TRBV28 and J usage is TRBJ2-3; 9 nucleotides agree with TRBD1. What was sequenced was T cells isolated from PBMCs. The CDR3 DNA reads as TGTGCCAGCAGCTGGACAGGGGCTAGCACAGATACGCAGTATTTT. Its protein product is CASSWTGASTDTQYF.